The next 24 T cell receptor beta chains were all read from a single sample in a study of T cell responses to AZD1222 COVID-19 vaccine. Clones were read by immunoSEQ multiplex PCR, and TCRdb kept only the in-frame ones, dropping some. This sample yields about 200,000 clones, of which about 92% are seen a single time; approximately 1.3% belongs to the top ten. The starting material was peripheral blood, obtained on day 0 of AZD1222 vaccination. The receptors here all came from an adult in good health.

The rearrangement uses TRBV3-1 (or the pseudogene TRBV3-2) and TRBJ1-2; 9 nucleotides match TRBD1. Germline V gene lookup returns CDR1 LGHDT and CDR2 YNNKEL (reference sequence). The CDR3 has 14 residues. The V and J ends lost 0 bases and 7 bases, in that order; junction bases with no gene match: 3. The CDR3 protein is CASSQDRDRAGYTF. The CDR3 DNA is TGTGCCAGCAGCCAAGATAGGGACAGGGCTGGCTACACCTTC.

This CDR3 reads CAISESGHQETQYF. DNA for the CDR3: TGTGCCATCAGTGAGTCGGGACACCAAGAGACCCAGTACTTC. This sequence joins TRBV10-3 and TRBJ2-5; TRBD1 or TRBD2 may be the D gene (5 bases each). The germline V gene encodes CDR1 ENHRY and CDR2 SYGVKD. The CDR3 consists of 14 residues. Deletions cut 0 bases from V and 0 bases from J, with 5 bases between.

The chain combines TRBV21-1 with TRBJ1-4; no DNA check was done on the table's D call, TRBD1. TRBV21-1 is flagged as a pseudogene. The CDR3 spans 13 residues. CDR3 loop: CASGAVSNEKLFF. CDR3 in DNA: TGTGCCAGCGGGGCGGTTAGTAATGAAAAACTGTTTTTT.

The rearrangement joins TRBV5-4 to TRBJ2-3; no firm D call. The germline V and J ends were trimmed by 4 bases and 6 bases, with 9 bases remaining between them. The CDR3 contains 12 residues. CDR1 is SGHNT and CDR2 is YYREEE in the germline V gene (reference sequence). CDR3 region: CASSGDGDTQYF. The CDR3 DNA reads as TGTGCCAGCAGCGGCGATGGGGATACGCAGTATTTT.

The rearrangement joins TRBV7-2 to TRBJ2-3, with 9 positions matching TRBD1. The J segment lost 2 bases and the V segment lost 5 bases, leaving 5 bases of the junction unmatched. This CDR3 has 15 residues. CDR1 and CDR2 from the germline V gene are SGHTA and FQGNSA. The CDR3: CASSTRDRDTDTQYF. The DNA of the CDR3 is TGTGCCAGCAGCACCCGGGACAGGGACACAGATACGCAGTATTTT.

V and J are TRBV6-2 or TRBV6-3 and TRBJ1-2, with D tentatively TRBD1 (5 bases). The CDR3 loop spans 13 amino acids. Trimming left V 4 bases short and J 5 bases short, with 11 bases between. The V gene's germline CDR1 is MNHEY and CDR2 SVGEGT. The CDR3 DNA sequence: TGTGCCAGCAGTTGGGGGGAATCTTATGGCTACACCTTC. It yields the protein CASSWGESYGYTF.

This clone was detected once. V usage is TRBV19 and J usage is TRBJ2-3; perhaps TRBD1 as D (7 bases). Germline V gene lookup returns CDR1 LNHDA and CDR2 SQIVND (reference sequence). V was trimmed by 4 bases and J by 7 bases, leaving 12 bases between them. This CDR3 contains 13 residues. CDR3 loop: CASSSRGENTQYF. CDR3 nucleotides: TGTGCCAGTAGTAGCAGGGGGGAAAATACGCAGTATTTT.

The chain employs TRBV7-8 and TRBJ2-5; a weak D match, TRBD1 (6 bases). The germline V gene has CDR1 SGHVS and CDR2 FQNEAQ. V gave up 0 bases and J gave up 2 bases, with 10 bases separating them. The CDR3 totals 15 residues. CDR3 sequence (DNA): TGTGCCAGCAGCTTAGCGTGGACAGAGCAAGAGACCCAGTACTTC. Translating it yields CASSLAWTEQETQYF.

V gene TRBV6-1 combines with J gene TRBJ1-5; a weak D match, TRBD1 (5 bases). CDR3 size: 16 residues. Germline V lookup: CDR1 MNHNS, CDR2 SASEGT. Trimming left V 1 base short and J 5 bases short, with 15 bases between. The CDR3 coding sequence is TGTGCCAGCAGTGAAGTACCGGACAAGTTAGATCAGCCCCAGCATTTT. Its protein product is CASSEVPDKLDQPQHF.

The chain recombines TRBV5-8 with TRBJ1-1, with D possibly matching TRBD1 (5 bases). The germline V gene encodes CDR1 SGHTS and CDR2 YDEGEE. The germline V and J ends were trimmed by 4 bases and 3 bases, with 10 bases remaining between them. CDR3 length: 13 residues. CDR3 DNA sequence: TGTGCCAGCAGCCGTCAGGGTGACACTGAAGCTTTCTTT. This codes for CASSRQGDTEAFF.

CDR3 sequence reads: CSVGRDTNQPQHF. CDR3 nucleotide sequence: TGCAGCGTTGGCCGGGACACGAATCAGCCCCAGCATTTT. V usage is TRBV29-1 and J usage is TRBJ1-5; possibly TRBD1 for D (6 bases). Germline V gives CDR1 SQVTM, CDR2 ANQGSEA. V was cut by 4 bases and J by 4 bases, with 11 bases left in between. The CDR3 loop spans 13 amino acids.

This clone was detected only once. V gene TRBV7-8 combines with J gene TRBJ1-2; TRBD1 aligns across 7 bases. The CDR3 has 18 residues. The germline CDR1 and CDR2 sequences are SGHVS and FQNEAQ. The ends lost 1 base at V and 4 bases at J; junction bases unmatched: 15. The CDR3 nucleotides read TGTGCCAGCAGCTTAGGGGGCATGACAGGGAATGCCCTCTATGGCTACACCTTC. Translating gives CASSLGGMTGNALYGYTF. The whole variable domain, remainder taken from reference TRBV7-8 and TRBJ1-2, is GAGVSQSPRYKVAKRGQDVALRCDPISGHVSLFWYQQALGQGPEFLTYFQNEAQLDKSGLPSDRFFAERPEGSVSTLKIQRTQQEDSAVYLCASSLGGMTGNALYGYTFGSGTRLTVV.

V usage is TRBV27 and J usage is TRBJ1-5, with 7 bases identical to TRBD1. The CDR3 totals 13 residues. After removal of 5 bases from V and 5 bases from J, the junction contained 3 bases not matched to a gene. Germline-derived CDR1 and CDR2 are MNHEY and SMNVEV (reference sequence). The CDR3 DNA reads as TGTGCCAGCAGTCGACAGGGCGATCAGCCCCAGCATTTT. This codes for CASSRQGDQPQHF.

This clone was observed a handful of times. This chain joins TRBV20-1 and TRBJ1-2; no firm D call. Between the trimmed V and J ends, which lost 3 bases and 3 bases, there was a span of 2 bases. Germline CDR1 DFQATT, CDR2 SNEGSKA (reference sequence). The length of the CDR3 is 10 residues. CDR3: CSASHYGYTF. CDR3 nucleotides: TGCAGTGCTAGCCACTATGGCTACACCTTC.

DNA for the CDR3: TGTGCCAGCAGCTTAGAACTTGACAGGCACGAGCAGTACTTC. Translation: CASSLELDRHEQYF. This sequence joins TRBV7-9 and TRBJ2-7; D perhaps matches TRBD1 (6 bases). The CDR3 has 14 residues. CDR1 is SEHNR, CDR2 FQNEAQ, per germline (reference sequence). V lost 1 base, J lost 5 bases, and 12 bases lay in between.

This chain connects TRBV28 to TRBJ2-7; 8 nucleotides match TRBD2. Germline loops: CDR1 MDHEN, CDR2 SYDVKM. This CDR3 spans 15 amino acids. The ends lost 3 bases at V and 6 bases at J; junction bases unmatched: 10. The CDR3 region has the DNA TGTGCCAGCAGTTTCGTCGGGGGGGCCCTTGCCGAGCAGTACTTC. This gives the protein CASSFVGGALAEQYF.

This sequence joins TRBV5-1 and TRBJ2-3; possible D gene TRBD2, 6 bases. Trimming removed 0 bases from V and 2 bases from J, with 10 bases in between. This CDR3 contains 15 residues. CDR1 SGHRS and CDR2 YFSETQ come from the germline V gene. As DNA, the CDR3 is TGCGCCAGCAGCTTGGTAGGAGGGGACACAGATACGCAGTATTTT. As protein: CASSLVGGDTDTQYF.

V and J are TRBV19 and TRBJ2-7; a weak D match, TRBD2 (5 bases). This CDR3 spans 12 amino acids. Germline loops: CDR1 LNHDA, CDR2 SQIVND (reference sequence). V was clipped by 6 bases and J by 3 bases, with 9 bases between them. The CDR3 coding sequence is TGTGCCAGTAGCTTCCGGGACTACGAGCAGTACTTC. Protein sequence: CASSFRDYEQYF.

The chain has TRBV5-5 and TRBJ1-1, with 7 positions matching TRBD1. The CDR3 contains 14 residues. The J segment lost 3 bases and the V segment lost 7 bases, leaving 9 bases of the junction unmatched. Germline loops: CDR1 SGHKS, CDR2 YYEKEE (reference sequence). CDR3 protein: CASRTTGVYTEAFF. DNA for the CDR3: TGTGCCAGCCGAACAACAGGGGTCTACACTGAAGCTTTCTTT.

The chain employs TRBV21-1 and TRBJ1-1; TRBD1 reflects the table's D call only, with no check against the DNA. TRBV21-1 counts as a pseudogene. There are 17 residues in the CDR3. The CDR3 DNA reads as TGTGCCAGCAGCAAAGGACCAACCGGGACAGGGGGCACTGAAGCTTTCTTT. It is translated as CASSKGPTGTGGTEAFF.

This chain connects TRBV27 to TRBJ1-4, with D hard to call. The V and J ends lost 5 bases and 2 bases respectively, with 12 bases between them. Looked up from germline, CDR1 is MNHEY and CDR2 is SMNVEV (reference sequence). The CDR3 totals 15 residues. CDR3 DNA: TGTGCCAGCAGTCCCCGTGGCTTCACTAATGAAAAACTGTTTTTT. Its translation: CASSPRGFTNEKLFF.

The CDR3 DNA reads TGTGCCAGCAGTTACTCCCCCCAGGGGGCCAAAAACATTCAGTACTTC. Its translation is CASSYSPQGAKNIQYF. The J gene is TRBJ2-4, the V gene TRBV6-2 or TRBV6-3, with D maybe TRBD1 (6 bases). Trimming left V 0 bases short and J 1 base short, with 10 bases between. The CDR3 runs 16 residues. CDR1 and CDR2 from the germline V gene are MNHEY and SVGEGT.

This clone was observed a single time. V is TRBV7-9 and J is TRBJ1-2, with D perhaps TRBD1 (6 bases). The germline V gene encodes CDR1 SEHNR and CDR2 FQNEAQ (reference sequence). Trimming took off 5 bases at V and 8 bases at J, with 21 bases between the two ends. CDR3 size: 15 residues. The CDR3 DNA reads TGTGCCAGCAGCGAGGTCCGCCGGGACATTCCGGGCTACACCTTC. Protein: CASSEVRRDIPGYTF. The full variable domain, rest sourced from reference TRBV7-9 and TRBJ1-2, is DTGVSQNPRHKITKRGQNVTFRCDPISEHNRLYWYRQTLGQGPEFLTYFQNEAQLEKSRLLSDRFSAERPKGSFSTLEIQRTEQGDSAMYLCASSEVRRDIPGYTFGSGTRLTVV.

This chain joins TRBV18 and TRBJ2-5; tentatively, D is TRBD2 (5 bases). CDR3 size: 12 residues. V was cut by 3 bases and J by 4 bases, with 6 bases left in between. The V gene's germline CDR1 is KGHSH and CDR2 LQKENI. CDR3 coding DNA: TGTGCCAGCTCACCCGAGGGAGAGACCCAGTACTTC. Translating gives CASSPEGETQYF.